This T cell receptor beta chain was captured by sequencing in a study of blood T cell repertoires in COVID-19. Study information: The United States, Italy and Spain provided the acute and convalescent COVID-19 samples.

Original processing methods: Quantification of nucleated cells was approximated via reference gene primer amplification. The assay was immunoSEQ multiplex PCR, and TCRdb's table has in-frame clones only and misses some. V, J and clone size are taken as reported in that table, and D and trimming were inferred from the DNA itself. The sample holds 120,000 or so clones; 60% to 80% are singletons and the top ten take approximately 16%. The CDR3 has 12 residues. V lost 3 bases, J lost 8 bases, and 10 bases lay in between. Points on this clone: At the DNA level, this CDR3 is encoded by other sequences in the same sample as well.

This receptor was taken from a woman of 80 years or more with active or convalescent COVID-19. The chain combines TRBV12-3 or TRBV12-4 with TRBJ1-2, with D maybe TRBD1 (6 bases). Sequencing was performed on peripheral blood. CDR3 residues: CASSLGQGGYTF. Written as DNA, the CDR3 is TGTGCCAGCAGTTTGGGACAAGGGGGCTACACCTTC.